The 29 T cell receptor beta chains given below trace back to one sample, sequenced in a study of T cell changes during pregnancy in multiple sclerosis. The method was immunoSEQ multiplex PCR; TCRdb's version includes in-frame clones alone and lacks a portion of them. The sample holds tens of thousands of clones; roughly 89% are singletons and the top ten take over 1.5%. Sequenced material: peripheral blood, taken after pregnancy. The receptors stem from a female donor in good health, enrolled as a control in a pregnancy study.

As DNA, the CDR3 is TGTGCCAGCAGCATGCGGGGGCCGGAGACCCAGTACTTC. Translated: CASSMRGPETQYF. The rearrangement joins TRBV7-9 to TRBJ2-5; the D gene is possibly TRBD2 (7 bases). In germline, CDR1 is SEHNR, CDR2 FQNEAQ (reference sequence). The CDR3 consists of 13 residues. Trimming stripped 5 bases from V and 5 bases from J, with 12 bases between.

The chain's CDR3 is CASSKTATNTGELFF. In DNA, the CDR3 is TGCGCCAGCAGCAAGACAGCTACGAACACCGGGGAGCTGTTTTTT. V gene TRBV5-1 combines with J gene TRBJ2-2; D may be TRBD1 (5 bases). Germline loops: CDR1 SGHRS, CDR2 YFSETQ. The CDR3 is 15 residues long. Trimming removed 4 bases from V and 0 bases from J, with 10 bases in between.

The V gene is TRBV28, the J gene TRBJ1-1; D is possibly TRBD1 (6 bases). Germline CDR1 reads MDHEN; CDR2 reads SYDVKM. Trimming shortened V by 7 bases and J by 1 base, and 13 bases separated the two germline ends. This CDR3 has 14 amino acids. The CDR3 coding sequence is TGTGCCAGCACCGAGGGGGATTCGAACACTGAAGCTTTCTTT. Protein: CASTEGDSNTEAFF.

The chain uses TRBV27 and TRBJ2-7, with 10 bases that match TRBD1. CDR1 and CDR2 (germline): MNHEY, SMNVEV (reference sequence). This CDR3 spans 15 amino acids. V lost 3 bases to trimming and J lost 4 bases; unmatched junction nucleotides: 6. CDR3 sequence: CASSFLTGGGYEQYF. The CDR3 DNA follows: TGTGCCAGCAGTTTCCTGACAGGGGGCGGGTACGAGCAGTACTTC.

The chain joins TRBV6-5 to TRBJ2-1, with D unresolved. Trimming pared 0 bases from V and 3 bases from J, leaving 9 bases between. The germline gives CDR1 MNHEY, CDR2 SVGAGI. This CDR3 region has 15 residues. CDR3 sequence reads: CASSYSLNSYNEQFF. The CDR3 bases are TGTGCCAGCAGTTACTCTTTAAACAGCTACAATGAGCAGTTCTTC.

This clone was counted a single time. The chain combines TRBV19 with TRBJ2-1, with D possibly being TRBD1 (7 bases). Germline-derived CDR1 and CDR2 are LNHDA and SQIVND (reference sequence). The V end was cut by 3 bases, the J end by 0 bases, with 12 bases between. CDR3 length: 16 residues. CDR3 sequence (DNA): TGTGCCAGTAGTATCCCAGGGGGGAGCTCCTACAATGAGCAGTTCTTC. This sequence encodes CASSIPGGSSYNEQFF.

For this clone: At one end, the junction sequence differs from germline, possibly due to a read error. The chain employs TRBV7-6 and TRBJ1-3, with TRBD1 matching 8 bases. This CDR3 has 11 residues. Looked up from germline, CDR1 is SGHVS and CDR2 is FNYEAQ. CDR3 sequence reads: CASSSAGGLFF. As DNA, the CDR3 is TGTGCCAGCAGCTCCGCAGGGGGCCTCTTTTTT.

This chain joins TRBV27 and TRBJ2-3; a weak D match, TRBD1 (6 bases). This CDR3 has 15 amino acids. The germline V gene has CDR1 MNHEY and CDR2 SMNVEV (reference sequence). The V end lost 5 bases, the J end lost 4 bases, and 16 bases lay between the germline ends. As DNA, the CDR3 is TGTGCCAGCAGTCTTTACCTCACAGGGCCAGATACGCAGTATTTT. Its translation: CASSLYLTGPDTQYF.

This chain uses TRBV5-6 with TRBJ1-2; 9 bases fit TRBD1. This CDR3 has 15 amino acids. The V gene's germline CDR1 is SGHDT and CDR2 YYEEEE. V lost 4 bases and J lost 4; bases outside the gene matches: 8. The DNA for the CDR3 is TGTGCCAGCAGCCCCTCGGGACAGGGCGCCTATGGCTACACCTTC. This translates into CASSPSGQGAYGYTF.

The chain is built from TRBV7-3 and TRBJ2-2, with unresolved D. In germline, CDR1 is SGHTA, CDR2 FQGTGA. CDR3 length: 13 residues. The V gene lost 5 bases and the J gene lost 2 bases, with 6 bases spanning the gap. CDR3 coding DNA: TGTGCCAGCAGCCTGTATAACACCGGGGAGCTGTTTTTT. The encoded protein is CASSLYNTGELFF.

This sequence joins TRBV29-1 and TRBJ2-3, with 11 bases that match TRBD2. The germline V gene encodes CDR1 SQVTM and CDR2 ANQGSEA. The CDR3 totals 14 residues. V lost 4 bases, J lost 4 bases, and 4 bases stayed unmatched. CDR3 DNA sequence: TGCAGCGTTGTTGATAGCGGGGGGGCAGATACGCAGTATTTT. Residues: CSVVDSGGADTQYF.

This clone has only one observation. This chain uses TRBV7-2 with TRBJ1-1; 8 bases line up with TRBD1. Trimming took 1 base from V and 7 from J; bases not matched to a gene: 8. There are 15 residues in the CDR3. Per the germline V gene, CDR1 is SGHTA and CDR2 is FQGNSA. DNA of the CDR3: TGTGCCAGCAGCTTAGGCAGGGGGCTCTTCGGTGAAGCTTTCTTT. This encodes CASSLGRGLFGEAFF.

This chain joins TRBV7-3 and TRBJ2-3; 8 bases fit TRBD2. This CDR3 region has 16 residues. Unmatched junction bases numbered 10, after V lost 4 bases and J lost 4 bases. The germline V gene has CDR1 SGHTA and CDR2 FQGTGA. CDR3 amino acids: CASSSIGLASSDTQYF. The CDR3 nucleotides read TGTGCCAGCAGCTCAATCGGACTAGCCTCCTCAGATACGCAGTATTTT.

This sequence joins TRBV11-3 and TRBJ2-1; 9 positions match TRBD1. V gave up 9 bases and J gave up 7 bases; unmatched junction bases: 7. Germline V gene lookup returns CDR1 SGHNT and CDR2 YENEEA. This CDR3 is built from 13 residues. The CDR3 region is CASKDRGRNEQFF. The CDR3 DNA sequence: TGTGCCAGTAAGGACAGGGGACGGAATGAGCAGTTCTTC. The full variable domain, in which reference TRBV11-3 and TRBJ2-1 provide the parts outside the CDR3, is EAGVVQSPRYKIIEKKQPVAFWCNPISGHNTLYWYLQNLGQGPELLIRYENEEAVDDSQLPKDRFSAERLKGVDSTLKIQPAELGDSAVYLCASKDRGRNEQFFGPGTRLTVL.

The chain recombines TRBV18 with TRBJ2-1; D is perhaps TRBD2 (6 bases). V was pared by 4 bases and J by 6 bases, with 7 bases between. This CDR3 contains 12 residues. CDR1 and CDR2 from the germline V gene are KGHSH and LQKENI. The DNA of the CDR3 is TGTGCCAGCTCACTCGGGGGCAATGAGCAGTTCTTC. Protein: CASSLGGNEQFF.

V is TRBV4-3 and J is TRBJ1-4, with 7 positions matching TRBD1. The CDR3 contains 16 residues. Germline V gene sequence: CDR1 LGHNA, CDR2 YSLEER. J lost 8 bases, V lost 0 bases, and 9 bases had no gene match. The CDR3 DNA is TGCGCCAGCAGCCAAGAACGACAGGGCATCGGAGAAAAACTGTTTTTT. Translated: CASSQERQGIGEKLFF.

In DNA form, the CDR3 reads TGTGCCAGCTCACGCCTGGGCGCGGGGGGCGCTAACACCGGGGAGCTGTTTTTT. This translates into CASSRLGAGGANTGELFF. The V gene is TRBV18, the J gene TRBJ2-2; 8 nucleotides agree with TRBD2. The CDR3 totals 18 residues. In germline, CDR1 is KGHSH, CDR2 LQKENI. With 4 bases clipped from V and 2 bases from J, the junction kept 12 bases outside the gene matches.

This chain connects TRBV19 to TRBJ1-2; 8 nucleotides agree with TRBD1. The CDR3 is made up of 13 amino acids. After removal of 7 bases from V and 7 bases from J, the junction contained 8 bases not matched to a gene. Germline values: CDR1 LNHDA, CDR2 SQIVND (reference sequence). CDR3 bases: TGTGCCAGTAAAGCGACAGGGGTTCTTGGCTACACCTTC. This codes for CASKATGVLGYTF.

J is TRBJ2-5 and V is TRBV4-3, with D possibly TRBD2 on 5 matching bases. The germline gives CDR1 LGHNA, CDR2 YSLEER. V lost 1 base, J lost 5 bases, and 11 bases lay in between. The CDR3 runs 14 residues. CDR3 protein: CASSQAAGEETQYF. The CDR3 coding sequence is TGCGCCAGCAGCCAAGCGGCCGGGGAGGAGACCCAGTACTTC.

The chain combines TRBV2 with TRBJ2-7, with 9 bases matching TRBD2. The germline V gene has CDR1 SNHLY and CDR2 FYNNEI. The CDR3 contains 14 residues. V lost 8 bases to trimming and J lost 0 bases; unmatched junction nucleotides: 5. For the CDR3, the DNA is TGTGCCAGCTTAGCGGGGGTGAGCTCCTACGAGCAGTACTTC. Amino acids: CASLAGVSSYEQYF.

The V and J genes are TRBV7-2 and TRBJ2-7; TRBD2 matches 7 bases. The J segment lost 3 bases and the V segment lost 3 bases, leaving 2 bases of the junction unmatched. CDR3 length equals 13 residues. Germline CDR1 reads SGHTA; CDR2 reads FQGNSA. The CDR3 DNA reads TGTGCCAGCAGCTTGGGGGGGGGCTACGAGCAGTACTTC. Amino acid sequence: CASSLGGGYEQYF.

This clone was observed once. The rearrangement uses TRBV7-2 and TRBJ2-7, with TRBD1 matching 7 bases. V shed 5 bases, J shed 3 bases, and the junction held 7 bases outside the gene matches. CDR1 SGHTA and CDR2 FQGNSA come from the germline V gene. This CDR3 is built from 14 residues. CDR3 loop: CASSHRDSLYEQYF. DNA for the CDR3: TGTGCCAGCAGCCACCGGGACAGCCTCTACGAGCAGTACTTC.

The rearrangement links TRBV7-2 to TRBJ1-4; D is uncertain. The CDR3 covers 13 residues. Trimming removed 4 bases at V and 4 bases at J, with 7 bases between. Germline CDR1 and CDR2: SGHTA and FQGNSA. The CDR3 DNA sequence: TGTGCCAGCAGCTCACAGCTTAATGAAAAACTGTTTTTT. It yields the protein CASSSQLNEKLFF.

This chain connects TRBV6-1 to TRBJ2-7; tentative D call: TRBD1 (5 bases). V was cut by 8 bases and J by 5 bases, with 19 bases left in between. The CDR3 extends over 14 amino acids. Germline V lookup: CDR1 MNHNS, CDR2 SASEGT. CDR3: CASGVDRNYDEQYF. Written as DNA, the CDR3 is TGTGCCAGCGGGGTAGACAGAAACTACGACGAGCAGTACTTC.

The gene calls are TRBV4-3 and TRBJ2-5, with TRBD2 matching 13 bases. Trimming took 0 bases from V and 6 from J; bases not matched to a gene: 13. CDR1 is LGHNA, CDR2 YSLEER, per germline. This CDR3 has 19 amino acids. This chain's CDR3 is CASSQESTGLAGEEKTQYF. The CDR3 DNA follows: TGCGCCAGCAGCCAAGAATCCACTGGACTAGCGGGGGAGGAGAAGACCCAGTACTTC.

This chain links TRBV4-3 with TRBJ2-7; TRBD2 agrees at 10 bases. The CDR3 runs to 17 residues. V dropped 1 base and J dropped 2; count of bases not matched to a gene: 8. Germline CDR1 reads LGHNA; CDR2 reads YSLEER. The DNA for the CDR3 is TGCGCCAGCAGCCAAGGGGTAGCGGGGGGACGAACCTACGAGCAGTACTTC. Encoded protein: CASSQGVAGGRTYEQYF.

This rearrangement joins TRBV6-4 to TRBJ1-6; D unresolved. The CDR3 spans 17 residues. CDR1 MRHNA and CDR2 SNTAGT come from the germline V gene. V was shortened by 2 bases and J by 7 bases, with 18 bases between the two germline ends. This chain's CDR3 is CASSDPQPPARNSPLHF. In nucleotides, the CDR3 is TGTGCCAGCAGTGACCCTCAACCCCCCGCCCGGAATTCACCCCTCCACTTT.

The chain recombines TRBV5-1 with TRBJ2-1, with D possibly matching TRBD2 (5 bases). The V gene lost 1 base and the J gene lost 3 bases, with 11 bases spanning the gap. The CDR3 totals 15 residues. Germline CDR1 is SGHRS and CDR2 is YFSETQ. As DNA, the CDR3 is TGCGCCAGCAGCTTGCCGGTAGCGAACTACAATGAGCAGTTCTTC. Residues: CASSLPVANYNEQFF.

This chain links TRBV28 with TRBJ2-3; 10 bases line up with TRBD1. The CDR3 has 20 residues. V shed 3 bases and J 2 bases; nucleotides not matched to a gene: 17. From germline, CDR1 is MDHEN and CDR2 SYDVKM. The DNA for the CDR3 is TGTGCCAGCAGTTTCCCCCGGACAGGGGGTTTTCACACACACACAGATACGCAGTATTTT. Translated, it gives CASSFPRTGGFHTHTDTQYF.